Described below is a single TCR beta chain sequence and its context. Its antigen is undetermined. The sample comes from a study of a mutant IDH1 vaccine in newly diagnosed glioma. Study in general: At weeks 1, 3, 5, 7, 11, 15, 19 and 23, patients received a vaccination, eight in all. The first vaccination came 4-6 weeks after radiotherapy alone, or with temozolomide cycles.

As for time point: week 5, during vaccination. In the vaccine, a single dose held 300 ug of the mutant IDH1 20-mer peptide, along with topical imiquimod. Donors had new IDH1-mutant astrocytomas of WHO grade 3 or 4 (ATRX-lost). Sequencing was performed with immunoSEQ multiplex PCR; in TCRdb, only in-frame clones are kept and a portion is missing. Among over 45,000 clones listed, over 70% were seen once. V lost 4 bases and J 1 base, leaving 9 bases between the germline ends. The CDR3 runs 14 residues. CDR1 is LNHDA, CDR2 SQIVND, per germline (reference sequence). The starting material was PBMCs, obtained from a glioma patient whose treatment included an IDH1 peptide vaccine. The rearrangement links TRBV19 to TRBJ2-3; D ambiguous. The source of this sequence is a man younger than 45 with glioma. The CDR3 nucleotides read TGTGCCAGTAGTAGAACGAGTGGCACAGATACGCAGTATTTT. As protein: CASSRTSGTDTQYF.